Below, 20 T cell receptor beta chains from the same sample are listed, as sequenced in a study of CXCR3-negative and CXCR3-positive naive CD8 T cells. UMI-tagged TRB cDNA libraries were built via 5' RACE. TCRdb re-called the 5' RACE reads and shows each CDR3 protein once, DNA omitted. The sample table sets out under 50,000 distinct CDR3 sequences. The specimen sequenced was naive CXCR3- CD8+ T cells from blood. Subset here: CD45RO-CCR7+CD27+CD95- naive CD8+ T cells lacking CXCR3 (TNR3-). These receptors were collected from a human donor in good health. Some clones in this sample may be carry-over from other donors' samples.

This rearrangement joins TRBV27 to TRBJ2-4; as DNA is missing, the TRBD1 call by TCRdb cannot be tested. CDR3 length equals 14 residues. Germline-derived CDR1 and CDR2 are MNHEY and SMNVEV (reference sequence). CDR3 amino acids: CASSFGPGGNIQYF.

This rearrangement joins TRBV15 to TRBJ2-1; there is no DNA to check the TCRdb D call of TRBD1. In germline, CDR1 is LNHNV, CDR2 YYDKDF (reference sequence). The CDR3 length is 14 residues. The CDR3 region is CATSRDRGASEQFF.

The CDR3 spells CASSLQRQGTDTQYF. The chain has TRBV7-8 and TRBJ2-3; TCRdb lists TRBD1, though no DNA is available to test this call. CDR1 and CDR2 from the germline V gene are SGHVS and FQNEAQ. This CDR3 contains 15 residues. The full variable domain, rest sourced from reference TRBV7-8 and TRBJ2-3, is GAGVSQSPRYKVAKRGQDVALRCDPISGHVSLFWYQQALGQGPEFLTYFQNEAQLDKSGLPSDRFFAERPEGSVSTLKIQRTQQEDSAVYLCASSLQRQGTDTQYFGPGTRLTVL.

The genes are TRBV9 and TRBJ2-3; TCRdb's D call, TRBD1, is unchecked because there is no DNA. The CDR3 runs to 12 residues. Germline V lookup: CDR1 SGDLS, CDR2 YYNGEE. This CDR3 reads CASSGQTNTQYF.

The chain is built from TRBV29-1 and TRBJ2-7; TCRdb picks TRBD1, but there is no DNA to check that call. There are 14 residues in the CDR3. Germline-derived CDR1 and CDR2 are SQVTM and ANQGSEA. The CDR3 is CSVAPGAAFDEQYF.

This rearrangement joins TRBV5-1 to TRBJ2-2; TCRdb outputs TRBD2, but without DNA this stays unchecked. The CDR3 covers 16 residues. In germline, CDR1 is SGHRS, CDR2 YFSETQ. The CDR3 loop reads CASSLSPAGDTGELFF. The full variable domain, rest sourced from reference TRBV5-1 and TRBJ2-2, is KAGVTQTPRYLIKTRGQQVTLSCSPISGHRSVSWYQQTPGQGLQFLFEYFSETQRNKGNFPGRFSGRQFSNSRSEMNVSTLELGDSALYLCASSLSPAGDTGELFFGEGSRLTVL.

The CDR3 region is CSARGQGDTEAFF. V gene TRBV20-1 combines with J gene TRBJ1-1; as DNA is missing, the TRBD1 call by TCRdb cannot be tested. CDR3 length: 13 residues. Germline CDR1 reads DFQATT; CDR2 reads SNEGSKA (reference sequence).

CDR3 in amino acids: CASSPPGQGASYGYTF. The chain combines TRBV11-3 with TRBJ1-2; checking the TCRdb D call of TRBD1 is not possible without DNA. Germline V gene data show CDR1 as SGHNT and CDR2 as YENEEA. The CDR3 spans 16 residues. The variable domain in full, completed from reference TRBV11-3 and TRBJ1-2, reads EAGVVQSPRYKIIEKKQPVAFWCNPISGHNTLYWYLQNLGQGPELLIRYENEEAVDDSQLPKDRFSAERLKGVDSTLKIQPAELGDSAVYLCASSPPGQGASYGYTFGSGTRLTVV.

This chain links TRBV20-1 with TRBJ2-7; the D gene TCRdb calls, TRBD1, cannot be checked with no DNA. The CDR3 is made up of 13 amino acids. Germline V CDR1 and CDR2: DFQATT, SNEGSKA (reference sequence). CDR3 sequence: CSVGGDRDYEQYF.

The CDR3 region is CASSLYRSKATDTQYF. The genes are TRBV28 and TRBJ2-3. The CDR3 spans 16 residues. Germline V gives CDR1 MDHEN, CDR2 SYDVKM.

The CDR3 here is CASASIQGHRSYEQYF. J is TRBJ2-7 and V is TRBV27; the D call of TRBD1 rests on TCRdb alone, since no DNA is present to check it. Germline lookup yields CDR1 MNHEY and CDR2 SMNVEV (reference sequence). The CDR3 runs to 16 residues.

The V and J genes are TRBV15 and TRBJ2-2; the TCRdb call, TRBD1, lacks DNA for checking. Germline loops: CDR1 LNHNV, CDR2 YYDKDF (reference sequence). The CDR3 extends over 16 amino acids. CDR3 protein: CATSRGGTGYNGELFF.

V is TRBV11-2 and J is TRBJ2-2. There are 14 residues in the CDR3. The germline gives CDR1 SGHAT, CDR2 FQNNGV. The CDR3 loop is CASSLVGTTGELFF.

The chain combines TRBV7-3 with TRBJ1-1; TCRdb reports TRBD1, a call that lacks DNA to check it against. The CDR3 has 13 residues. The germline CDR1 and CDR2 sequences are SGHTA and FQGTGA. The chain's CDR3 is CASRLGVSTEAFF.

This rearrangement joins TRBV15 to TRBJ2-7; TCRdb's D gene call, TRBD1, goes unchecked for lack of DNA. The CDR3 runs to 13 residues. Per the germline V gene, CDR1 is LNHNV and CDR2 is YYDKDF (reference sequence). This CDR3 is CATTGTDSYEQYF.

The chain uses TRBV5-1 and TRBJ1-1; TCRdb returns TRBD1, unconfirmable since there is no DNA. Germline V gives CDR1 SGHRS, CDR2 YFSETQ. The CDR3 consists of 14 residues. The CDR3 is CASSPGHANSEAFF.

The V and J genes are TRBV6-2 or TRBV6-3 and TRBJ2-2. Germline V gene lookup returns CDR1 MNHEY and CDR2 SVGEGT. The CDR3 is 14 residues long. The CDR3 sequence: CASSILGGTGELFF.

The chain uses TRBV29-1 and TRBJ2-1; TCRdb's D gene call, TRBD2, goes unchecked for lack of DNA. There are 13 residues in the CDR3. Germline V lookup: CDR1 SQVTM, CDR2 ANQGSEA. Here the CDR3 reads CSVLAGVYNEQFF.

The V and J genes are TRBV15 and TRBJ2-3; TCRdb picks TRBD1, but there is no DNA to check that call. The V gene's germline CDR1 is LNHNV and CDR2 YYDKDF (reference sequence). The CDR3 length is 14 residues. This CDR3 reads CATQAGRLSDTQYF.

This chain links TRBV28 with TRBJ1-6; the TCRdb call, TRBD1, lacks DNA for checking. The CDR3 runs 14 residues. Germline V gives CDR1 MDHEN, CDR2 SYDVKM. CDR3 loop: CTSTLRGGGSPLHF.